This T cell receptor beta chain was retrieved from a study of cytomegalovirus exposure and HLA in healthy donors. General study findings and limits: When a later analysis was performed, an Asian-associated ancestry cluster reportedly had fewer N-insertions than the roughly 630-donor mean. In vitro testing confirmed a few CMV-associated chains as specific for CMV antigens. In an earlier analysis, in several hundred donors, most V segments appeared productive either ~87% or ~30% of the time.

The PCR contained 60 Vbeta and 13 Jbeta primers. Method: immunoSEQ multiplex PCR; TCRdb's copy keeps in-frame clones and lacks some. Of tens of thousands of clones in the sample, roughly 79% were seen once. Notes on this clone: Its antigen is unknown.

The origin of this receptor is a woman younger than 45 in good health and CMV-seronegative. The sequenced sample consisted of PBMCs.

The CDR3 is CASSQDHPPGGRIAAKNIQYF. The CDR3 DNA follows: TGCGCCAGCAGCCAAGATCACCCGCCAGGGGGCAGGATCGCGGCCAAAAACATTCAGTACTTC. The chain employs TRBV4-3 and TRBJ2-4, with TRBD1 matching 8 bases. Trimming removed 0 bases from V and 1 base from J; junction bases left unmatched: 17. Germline V gives CDR1 LGHNA, CDR2 YSLEER. The CDR3 totals 21 residues.